A single sample gave rise to the 7 T cell receptor beta chains below, sequenced in a study of OX40 agonist ivuxolimab in advanced cancers. Sequencing used immunoSEQ multiplex PCR; TCRdb keeps in-frame clones, though not all of them. The sample yields 99,000 or so clones, 85% to 95% seen once. This sample comprised CD4+ or CD8+ T cells sorted from blood, obtained in a trial of the OX40 agonist ivuxolimab. The receptors were gathered from an adult with an advanced solid tumor such as melanoma, head and neck, liver or kidney cancer.

This chain connects TRBV4-1 to TRBJ2-6; TRBD2 aligns across 7 bases. This CDR3 comprises 15 residues. CDR1 and CDR2 (germline): MGHRA, YSYEKL. J lost 4 bases, V lost 4 bases, and 4 bases had no gene match. In DNA form, the CDR3 reads TGCGCCAGCAGCCGGGCGGGGGAAGGGGCCAACGTCCTGACTTTC. Its translation: CASSRAGEGANVLTF.

The chain uses TRBV27 and TRBJ2-1, with TRBD2 matching over 14 bases. Germline trimming cut 6 bases from V and 6 bases from J; bases unmatched to any gene: 7. The germline CDR1 and CDR2 sequences are MNHEY and SMNVEV (reference sequence). The CDR3 runs 16 residues. The CDR3 nucleotides are TGTGCCAGCAGGACGACTAGCGGGGGGGCCTTCAATGAGCAGTTCTTC. Its protein product is CASRTTSGGAFNEQFF.

This clone has a single count. The V call is TRBV5-1, the J call TRBJ2-1; D unresolved. The CDR3 loop spans 14 amino acids. With 1 base removed from V and 5 bases from J, the gap between germline ends came to 10 bases. Germline loops: CDR1 SGHRS, CDR2 YFSETQ. The chain's CDR3 is CASSLITSDNEQFF. Written as DNA, the CDR3 is TGCGCCAGCAGCTTGATTACGTCGGACAATGAGCAGTTCTTC.

This clone was seen a handful of times. The chain carries TRBV6-6 and TRBJ1-4; D call uncertain. With 6 bases removed from V and 0 bases from J, the gap between germline ends came to 11 bases. Germline V gene lookup returns CDR1 MNHNY and CDR2 SVGAGI (reference sequence). This CDR3 has 15 amino acids. CDR3 sequence (DNA): TGTGCCAGCAGGGATTTCCGAGCAACTAATGAAAAACTGTTTTTT. This translates into CASRDFRATNEKLFF.

The gene calls are TRBV15 and TRBJ1-5; a possible D gene is TRBD1 (6 bases). V shed 0 bases and J shed 2 bases, with 17 bases lying between them. The CDR3 is 18 residues long. Germline CDR1 is LNHNV and CDR2 is YYDKDF (reference sequence). CDR3 nucleotides: TGTGCCACCAGCAGAGAGGGGGCTGGTCGGGGTCGCAATCAGCCCCAGCATTTT. Translated, it gives CATSREGAGRGRNQPQHF.

The chain uses TRBV2 and TRBJ2-2, with D possibly matching TRBD1 (6 bases). The V end lost 1 base, the J end lost 3 bases, and 21 bases lay between the germline ends. Germline values: CDR1 SNHLY, CDR2 FYNNEI. The CDR3 length is 19 residues. CDR3 sequence (DNA): TGTGCCAGCAGTGAAGAGGGGGATTTTTTCCTTCGGCACACCGGGGAGCTGTTTTTT. This gives the protein CASSEEGDFFLRHTGELFF.

The chain employs TRBV6-5 and TRBJ2-7; the D is unclear. The CDR3 spans 13 residues. From germline, CDR1 is MNHEY and CDR2 SVGAGI. Trimming stripped 2 bases from V and 2 bases from J, with 7 bases between. CDR3 sequence: CASSYPGTYEQYF. The DNA for the CDR3 is TGTGCCAGCAGTTACCCCGGAACCTACGAGCAGTACTTC.